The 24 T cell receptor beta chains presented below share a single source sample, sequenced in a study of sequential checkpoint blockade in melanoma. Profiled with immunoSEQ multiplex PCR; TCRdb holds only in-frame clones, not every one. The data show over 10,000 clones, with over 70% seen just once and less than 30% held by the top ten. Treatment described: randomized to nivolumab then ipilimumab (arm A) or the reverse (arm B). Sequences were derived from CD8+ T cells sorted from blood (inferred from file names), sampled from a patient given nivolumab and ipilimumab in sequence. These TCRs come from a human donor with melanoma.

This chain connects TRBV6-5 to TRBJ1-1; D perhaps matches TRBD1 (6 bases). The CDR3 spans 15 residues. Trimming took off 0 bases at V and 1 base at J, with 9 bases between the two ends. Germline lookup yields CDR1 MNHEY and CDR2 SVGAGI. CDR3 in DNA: TGTGCCAGCAGTTACTCTTCAGGGGCGAACACTGAAGCTTTCTTT. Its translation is CASSYSSGANTEAFF.

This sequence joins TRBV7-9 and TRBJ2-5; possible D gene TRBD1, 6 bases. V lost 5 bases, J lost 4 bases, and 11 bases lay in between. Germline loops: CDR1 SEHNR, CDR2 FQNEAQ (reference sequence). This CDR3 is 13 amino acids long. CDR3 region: CASSPWGRETQYF. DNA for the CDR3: TGTGCCAGCAGCCCCTGGGGGCGAGAGACCCAGTACTTC. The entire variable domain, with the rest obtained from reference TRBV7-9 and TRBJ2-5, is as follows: DTGVSQNPRHKITKRGQNVTFRCDPISEHNRLYWYRQTLGQGPEFLTYFQNEAQLEKSRLLSDRFSAERPKGSFSTLEIQRTEQGDSAMYLCASSPWGRETQYFGPGTRLLVL.

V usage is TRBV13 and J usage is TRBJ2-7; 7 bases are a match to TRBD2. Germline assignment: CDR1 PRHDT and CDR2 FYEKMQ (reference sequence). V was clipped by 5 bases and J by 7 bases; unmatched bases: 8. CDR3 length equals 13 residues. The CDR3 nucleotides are TGTGCCAGCAGCCTCCGACTAGCTAGGGAGCAGTACGTC. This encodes CASSLRLAREQYV.

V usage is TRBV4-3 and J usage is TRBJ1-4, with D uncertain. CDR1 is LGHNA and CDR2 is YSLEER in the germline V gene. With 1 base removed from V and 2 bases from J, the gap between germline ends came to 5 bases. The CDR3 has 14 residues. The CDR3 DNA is TGCGCCAGCAGCCAAGCACGGACTAATGAAAAACTGTTTTTT. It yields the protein CASSQARTNEKLFF.

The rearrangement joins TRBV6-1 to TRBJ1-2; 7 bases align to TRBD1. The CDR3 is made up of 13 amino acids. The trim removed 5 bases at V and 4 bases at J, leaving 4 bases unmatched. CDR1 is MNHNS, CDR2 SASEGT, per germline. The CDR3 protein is CASSKQGTYGYTF. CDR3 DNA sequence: TGTGCCAGCAGTAAACAGGGGACCTATGGCTACACCTTC.

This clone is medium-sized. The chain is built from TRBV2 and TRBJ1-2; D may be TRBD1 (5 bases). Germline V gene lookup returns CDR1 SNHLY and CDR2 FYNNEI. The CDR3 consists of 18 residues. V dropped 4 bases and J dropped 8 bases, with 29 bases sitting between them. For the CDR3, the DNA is TGTGCCAGCAGTGCGGATATCTACGGGACTCCCAACGAACGAGGCTACACCTTC. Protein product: CASSADIYGTPNERGYTF. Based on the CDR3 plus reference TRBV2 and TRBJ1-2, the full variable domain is EPEVTQTPSHQVTQMGQEVILRCVPISNHLYFYWYRQILGQKVEFLVSFYNNEISEKSEIFDDQFSVERPDGSNFTLKIRSTKLEDSAMYFCASSADIYGTPNERGYTFGSGTRLTVV.

This CDR3 reads CASSELPAPSSEEKLFF. CDR3 nucleotides: TGTGCCAGCAGTGAACTTCCTGCCCCTAGCAGTGAGGAAAAACTGTTTTTT. This sequence joins TRBV2 and TRBJ1-4; D is unresolved. The CDR3 sequence is 17 residues long. Trimming pared 2 bases from V and 8 bases from J, leaving 21 bases between. The germline CDR1 and CDR2 sequences are SNHLY and FYNNEI. Full variable domain (missing parts from reference TRBV2 and TRBJ1-4): EPEVTQTPSHQVTQMGQEVILRCVPISNHLYFYWYRQILGQKVEFLVSFYNNEISEKSEIFDDQFSVERPDGSNFTLKIRSTKLEDSAMYFCASSELPAPSSEEKLFFGSGTQLSVL.

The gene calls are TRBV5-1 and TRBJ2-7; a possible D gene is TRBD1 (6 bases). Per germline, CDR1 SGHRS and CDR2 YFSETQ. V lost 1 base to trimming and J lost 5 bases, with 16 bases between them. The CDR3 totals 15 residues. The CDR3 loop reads CASSLRQGLTNEQYF. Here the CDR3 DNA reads TGCGCCAGCAGCTTGAGGCAGGGGTTGACCAACGAGCAGTACTTC.

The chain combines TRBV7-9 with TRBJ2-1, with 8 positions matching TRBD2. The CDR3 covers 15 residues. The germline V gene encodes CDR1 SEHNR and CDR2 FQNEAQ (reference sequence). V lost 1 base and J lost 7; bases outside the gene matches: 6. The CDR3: CASSLDSGRRNEQFF. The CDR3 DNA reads TGTGCCAGCAGCTTAGACAGCGGGAGAAGGAATGAGCAGTTCTTC.

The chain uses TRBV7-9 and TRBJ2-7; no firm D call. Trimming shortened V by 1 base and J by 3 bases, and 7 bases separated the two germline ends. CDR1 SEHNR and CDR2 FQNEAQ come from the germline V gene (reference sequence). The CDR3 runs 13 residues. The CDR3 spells CASSLDSLYEQYF. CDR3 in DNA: TGTGCCAGCAGCTTAGACAGTCTCTACGAGCAGTACTTC.

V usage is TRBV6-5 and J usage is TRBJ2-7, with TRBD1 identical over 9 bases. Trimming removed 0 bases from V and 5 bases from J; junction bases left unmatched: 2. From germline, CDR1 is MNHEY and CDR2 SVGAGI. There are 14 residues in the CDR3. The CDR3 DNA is TGTGCCAGCAGTTACTCGGGACAGGGCAACGAGCAGTACTTC. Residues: CASSYSGQGNEQYF.

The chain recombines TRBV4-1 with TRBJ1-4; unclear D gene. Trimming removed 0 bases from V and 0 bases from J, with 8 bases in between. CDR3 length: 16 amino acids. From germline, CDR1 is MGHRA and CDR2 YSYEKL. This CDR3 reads CASSQEAHSTNEKLFF. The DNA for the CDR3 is TGCGCCAGCAGCCAAGAGGCCCATTCAACTAATGAAAAACTGTTTTTT.

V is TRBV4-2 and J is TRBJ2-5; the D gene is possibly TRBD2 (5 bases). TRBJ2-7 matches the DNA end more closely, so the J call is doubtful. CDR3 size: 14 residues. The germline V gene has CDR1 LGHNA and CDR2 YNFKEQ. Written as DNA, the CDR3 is TGTGCCAGCAGCCAAGGGGTAGCGTCCCACGAGCAGTACTTC. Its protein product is CASSQGVASHEQYF.

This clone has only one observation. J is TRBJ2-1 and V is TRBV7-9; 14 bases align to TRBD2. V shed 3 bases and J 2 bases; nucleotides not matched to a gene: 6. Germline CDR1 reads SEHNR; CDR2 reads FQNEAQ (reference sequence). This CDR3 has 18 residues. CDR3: CASSLPGTSGRAYNEQFF. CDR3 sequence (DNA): TGTGCCAGCAGCTTGCCCGGGACTAGCGGGAGAGCCTACAATGAGCAGTTCTTC.

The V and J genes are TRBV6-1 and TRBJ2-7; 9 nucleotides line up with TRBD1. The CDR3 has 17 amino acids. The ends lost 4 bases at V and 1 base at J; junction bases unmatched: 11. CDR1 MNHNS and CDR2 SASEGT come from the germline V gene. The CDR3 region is CASSAIQGAQPSYEQYV. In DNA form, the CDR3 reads TGTGCCAGCAGTGCCATACAGGGGGCCCAACCTTCCTACGAGCAGTACGTC.

CDR3 DNA sequence: TGTGCCAGCAGCCCCGGGACTAGCGGCAATGAGCAGTTCTTC. Its protein is CASSPGTSGNEQFF. J is TRBJ2-1 and V is TRBV6-4, with 11 bases matching TRBD2. CDR3 length: 14 residues. The trim removed 6 bases at V and 6 bases at J, leaving 4 bases unmatched. The germline CDR1 and CDR2 sequences are MRHNA and SNTAGT.

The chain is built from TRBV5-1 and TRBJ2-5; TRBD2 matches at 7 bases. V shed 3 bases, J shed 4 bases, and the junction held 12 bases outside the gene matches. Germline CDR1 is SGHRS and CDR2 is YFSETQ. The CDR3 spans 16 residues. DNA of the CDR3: TGCGCCAGCAGCTCCCCGCTAGCGGTACTTGGAGAGACCCAGTACTTC. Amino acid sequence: CASSSPLAVLGETQYF.

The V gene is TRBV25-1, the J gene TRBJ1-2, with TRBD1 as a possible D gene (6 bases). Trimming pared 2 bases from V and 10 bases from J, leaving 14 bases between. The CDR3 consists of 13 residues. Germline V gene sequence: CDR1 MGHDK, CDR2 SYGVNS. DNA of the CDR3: TGTGCCAGCAGTGAACCGGGACACGGATTCTACACCTTC. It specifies CASSEPGHGFYTF.

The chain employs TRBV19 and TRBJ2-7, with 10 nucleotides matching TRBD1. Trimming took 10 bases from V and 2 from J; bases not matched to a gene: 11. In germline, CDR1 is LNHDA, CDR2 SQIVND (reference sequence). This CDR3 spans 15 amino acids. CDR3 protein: CATSRVGTGAYEQYF. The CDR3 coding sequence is TGTGCCACTTCTCGTGTAGGGACAGGGGCCTACGAGCAGTACTTC.

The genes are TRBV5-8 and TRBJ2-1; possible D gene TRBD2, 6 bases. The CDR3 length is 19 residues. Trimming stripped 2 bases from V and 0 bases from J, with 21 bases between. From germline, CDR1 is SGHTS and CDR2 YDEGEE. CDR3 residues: CASSFRELGRASSYNEQFF. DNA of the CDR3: TGTGCCAGCAGCTTTCGGGAGCTGGGTAGGGCGAGCTCCTACAATGAGCAGTTCTTC.

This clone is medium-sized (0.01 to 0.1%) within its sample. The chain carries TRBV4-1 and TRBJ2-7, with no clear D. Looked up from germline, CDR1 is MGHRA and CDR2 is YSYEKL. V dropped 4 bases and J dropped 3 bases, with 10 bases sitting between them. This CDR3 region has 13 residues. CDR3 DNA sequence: TGCGCCAGCAGCCCACCCGGAGACTACGAGCAGTACTTC. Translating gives CASSPPGDYEQYF.

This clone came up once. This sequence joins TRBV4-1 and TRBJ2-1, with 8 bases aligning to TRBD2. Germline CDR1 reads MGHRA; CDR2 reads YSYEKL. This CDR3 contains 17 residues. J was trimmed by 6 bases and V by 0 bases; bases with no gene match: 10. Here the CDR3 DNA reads TGCGCCAGCAGCCAAGATCTGAGGCGGGAGGCCGGCAATGAGCAGTTCTTC. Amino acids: CASSQDLRREAGNEQFF.

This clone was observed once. The CDR3 reads CASSALPPEDSGNTIYF. Written as DNA, the CDR3 is TGTGCCAGCAGTGCCCTCCCCCCGGAGGACTCTGGAAACACCATATATTTT. The genes are TRBV25-1 and TRBJ1-3; D unclear. Trimming took off 4 bases at V and 0 bases at J, with 16 bases between the two ends. Germline V lookup: CDR1 MGHDK, CDR2 SYGVNS. This CDR3 contains 17 residues.

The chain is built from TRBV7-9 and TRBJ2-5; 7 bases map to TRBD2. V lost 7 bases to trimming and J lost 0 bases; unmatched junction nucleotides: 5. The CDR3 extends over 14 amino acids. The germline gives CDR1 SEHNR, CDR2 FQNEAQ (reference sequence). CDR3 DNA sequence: TGTGCCAGCATCCGAGCGGGGTACCAAGAGACCCAGTACTTC. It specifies CASIRAGYQETQYF.